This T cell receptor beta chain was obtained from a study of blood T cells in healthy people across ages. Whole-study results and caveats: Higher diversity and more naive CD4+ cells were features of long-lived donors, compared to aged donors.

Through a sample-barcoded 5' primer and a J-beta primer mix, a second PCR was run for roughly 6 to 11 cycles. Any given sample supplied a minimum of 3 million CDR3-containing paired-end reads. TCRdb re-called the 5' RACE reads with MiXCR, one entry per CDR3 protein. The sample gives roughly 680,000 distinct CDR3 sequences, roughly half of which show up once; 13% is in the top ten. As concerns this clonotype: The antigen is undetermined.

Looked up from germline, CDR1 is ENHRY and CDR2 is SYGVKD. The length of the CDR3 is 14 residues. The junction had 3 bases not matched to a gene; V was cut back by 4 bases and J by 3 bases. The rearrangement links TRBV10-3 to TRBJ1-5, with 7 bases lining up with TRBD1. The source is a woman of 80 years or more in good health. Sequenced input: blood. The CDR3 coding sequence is TGTGCCATCAGTGCTGACAGGGCCAATCAGCCCCAGCATTTT. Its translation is CAISADRANQPQHF.